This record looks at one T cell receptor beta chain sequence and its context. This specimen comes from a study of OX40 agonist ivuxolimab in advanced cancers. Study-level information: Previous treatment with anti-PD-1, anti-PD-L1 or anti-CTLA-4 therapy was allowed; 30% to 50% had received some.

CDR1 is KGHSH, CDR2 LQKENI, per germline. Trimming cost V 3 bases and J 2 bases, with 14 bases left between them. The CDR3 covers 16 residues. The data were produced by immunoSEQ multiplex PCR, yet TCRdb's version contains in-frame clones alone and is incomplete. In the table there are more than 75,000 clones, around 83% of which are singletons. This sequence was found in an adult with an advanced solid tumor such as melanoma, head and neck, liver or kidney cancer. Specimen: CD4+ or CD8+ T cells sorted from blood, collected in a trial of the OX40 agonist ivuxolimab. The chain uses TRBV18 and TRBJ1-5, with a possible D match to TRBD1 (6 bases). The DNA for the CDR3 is TGTGCCAGCTCACCTACAGGGATACTTGGCAATCAGCCCCAGCATTTT. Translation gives CASSPTGILGNQPQHF.